Listed below are T cell receptor beta chains from one sample, sequenced in a study of blood T cell repertoires in COVID-19. TCRdb's copy holds only in-frame clones and misses some; the assay was immunoSEQ multiplex PCR. The sample includes some 160,000 clones, 89% of them seen just once. Sequenced input: peripheral blood. The receptors were gathered from a man between 60 and 75 years old with acute or convalescent COVID-19. CDR3s include the opening cysteine and the closing phenylalanine or tryptophan. The D gene is left open where the match is weak. Clone size is shown for a subset of rows, as once, few, many or a class of expanded clone.

d_gene: .
v_gene: TRBV12-3/TRBV12-4
j_gene: TRBJ2-7
abundance: .
CDR3aa: CASRPQGLREQYF
CDR3nt: TGTGCCAGCAGACCGCAGGGGCTCCGCGAGCAGTACTTC

d_gene: .
v_gene: TRBV19
j_gene: TRBJ1-1
abundance: .
CDR3aa: CASSTPRQVNTEAFF
CDR3nt: TGTGCCAGTAGTACCCCACGACAGGTAAACACTGAAGCTTTCTTT

d_gene: TRBD1
v_gene: TRBV5-1
j_gene: TRBJ1-5
abundance: .
CDR3aa: CASSLEGTAHQPQHF
CDR3nt: TGCGCCAGCAGCTTGGAGGGGACAGCCCATCAGCCCCAGCATTTT

d_gene: .
v_gene: TRBV7-9
j_gene: TRBJ2-3
abundance: .
CDR3aa: CASRPLTGGTDTQYF
CDR3nt: TGTGCCAGCAGGCCGCTAACCGGAGGCACAGATACGCAGTATTTT

d_gene: .
v_gene: TRBV5-6
j_gene: TRBJ1-4
abundance: .
CDR3aa: CASSFRQGEKLFF
CDR3nt: TGTGCCAGCAGCTTCCGGCAGGGGGAAAAACTGTTTTTT

d_gene: TRBD2
v_gene: TRBV13
j_gene: TRBJ2-7
abundance: .
CDR3aa: CASSLGPLGDGGGLAYEQYF
CDR3nt: TGTGCCAGCAGCTTAGGCCCTCTGGGAGATGGCGGGGGGCTCGCCTACGAGCAGTACTTC

d_gene: .
v_gene: TRBV2
j_gene: TRBJ1-1
abundance: .
CDR3aa: CASSGVQGFTEAFF
CDR3nt: TGTGCCAGCAGTGGAGTGCAGGGCTTTACTGAAGCTTTCTTT

d_gene: TRBD1
v_gene: TRBV24-1
j_gene: TRBJ2-2
abundance: .
CDR3aa: CATSIRGQVGELFF
CDR3nt: TGTGCCACCAGTATAAGGGGGCAGGTCGGGGAGCTGTTTTTT

d_gene: TRBD1
v_gene: TRBV5-4
j_gene: TRBJ1-2
abundance: .
CDR3aa: CASSPGQGAYGYTF
CDR3nt: TGTGCCAGCAGCCCGGGACAGGGGGCATATGGCTACACCTTC

d_gene: TRBD1
v_gene: TRBV18
j_gene: TRBJ1-6
abundance: .
CDR3aa: CASSPWDSSYNSPLHF
CDR3nt: TGTGCCAGCTCACCTTGGGACAGCTCCTATAATTCACCCCTCCACTTT

d_gene: TRBD2
v_gene: TRBV27
j_gene: TRBJ2-6
abundance: .
CDR3aa: CASSSGRVASGANVLTF
CDR3nt: TGTGCCAGCAGTTCGGGGAGGGTCGCCTCTGGGGCCAACGTCCTGACTTTC

d_gene: .
v_gene: TRBV5-1
j_gene: TRBJ1-2
abundance: .
CDR3aa: CASSLADSRDGYTF
CDR3nt: TGCGCCAGCAGCTTGGCGGACTCAAGGGATGGCTACACCTTC

d_gene: TRBD1
v_gene: TRBV6-2/TRBV6-3
j_gene: TRBJ2-7
abundance: .
CDR3aa: CASSYPQTGGPSYEQYF
CDR3nt: TGTGCCAGCAGTTACCCGCAGACAGGGGGGCCCTCCTACGAGCAGTACTTC

d_gene: TRBD1
v_gene: TRBV30
j_gene: TRBJ1-5
abundance: .
CDR3aa: CAWSARQGSNQPQHF
CDR3nt: TGTGCCTGGAGTGCCCGACAGGGAAGCAATCAGCCCCAGCATTTT

d_gene: TRBD1
v_gene: TRBV6-6
j_gene: TRBJ1-2
abundance: .
CDR3aa: CASSDLLPGQGSGYTF
CDR3nt: TGTGCCAGCAGCGACCTTCTCCCGGGACAGGGCAGTGGCTACACCTTC

d_gene: .
v_gene: TRBV7-2
j_gene: TRBJ2-7
abundance: .
CDR3aa: CASSRVGGYEQYF
CDR3nt: TGTGCCAGCAGCCGGGTGGGGGGCTACGAGCAGTACTTC

d_gene: .
v_gene: TRBV6-5
j_gene: TRBJ1-2
abundance: .
CDR3aa: CASSYWGGGYTF
CDR3nt: TGTGCCAGCAGTTACTGGGGGGGTGGCTACACCTTC

d_gene: TRBD1
v_gene: TRBV5-5
j_gene: TRBJ1-4
abundance: .
CDR3aa: CASSLGRQGGNEKLFF
CDR3nt: TGTGCCAGCAGCTTGGGTAGACAGGGCGGGAATGAAAAACTGTTTTTT

d_gene: .
v_gene: TRBV18
j_gene: TRBJ2-2
abundance: few
CDR3aa: CASSPLNRVGTNTGELFF
CDR3nt: TGTGCCAGCTCACCACTGAACAGGGTCGGGACAAACACCGGGGAGCTGTTTTTT

d_gene: .
v_gene: TRBV6-1
j_gene: TRBJ1-1
abundance: .
CDR3aa: CASSEGRQNGEAFF
CDR3nt: TGTGCCAGCAGTGAAGGGAGGCAAAACGGTGAAGCTTTCTTT

d_gene: .
v_gene: TRBV24-1
j_gene: TRBJ1-5
abundance: .
CDR3aa: CATSDSQQGRGNQPQHF
CDR3nt: TGTGCCACCAGTGATTCACAACAGGGACGTGGCAATCAGCCCCAGCATTTT

d_gene: TRBD2
v_gene: TRBV9
j_gene: TRBJ2-3
abundance: .
CDR3aa: CASSVAAGGTDTQYF
CDR3nt: TGTGCCAGCAGCGTAGCAGCGGGGGGCACAGATACGCAGTATTTT